This T cell receptor (beta chain) is from a study of CXCR3-negative and CXCR3-positive naive CD8 T cells. The CDR3 consists of 16 residues. Germline CDR1 SGHTA, CDR2 FQGNSA. CD45RO-CCR7+CD27+CD95- defined naive CD8+ T cells. As regards this clonotype: Its antigen is unidentified.

The study's findings and limits: Partial loss of CXCR3 expression followed cryopreservation; most assays used fresh PBMCs. Memory cells showed distinct TRBV-TRBJ patterns, while the two naive subsets matched. Compared with CXCR3-negative naive cells, CXCR3-positive naive cells showed more hydrophobic TRB CDR3s. Comparably high diversity was seen in both naive subsets, and much lower diversity in memory CD8+ cells.

The libraries of TRB cDNA were prepared using 5' RACE with UMI labels. TCRdb re-called the 5' RACE reads and shows each CDR3 protein once, DNA omitted. The ten most abundant clones cover 0.38% of a sample with more than 80,000 distinct CDR3 sequences. Sequencing used naive CXCR3+ CD8+ T cells from blood. The subset is: CD45RO-CCR7+CD27+CD95- naive CD8+ T cells expressing CXCR3 (TNR3+). The chain joins TRBV7-2 to TRBJ2-7; TCRdb calls TRBD1, which cannot be checked without DNA. The origin of this receptor is a human donor in good health. Some clones in this sample may be carry-over from other donors' samples. CDR3: CASSFIRDRGNYEQYF. Based on the CDR3 plus reference TRBV7-2 and TRBJ2-7, the full variable domain is GAGVSQSPSNKVTEKGKDVELRCDPISGHTALYWYRQSLGQGLEFLIYFQGNSAPDKSGLPSDRFSAERTGGSVSTLTIQRTQQEDSAVYLCASSFIRDRGNYEQYFGPGTRLTVT.